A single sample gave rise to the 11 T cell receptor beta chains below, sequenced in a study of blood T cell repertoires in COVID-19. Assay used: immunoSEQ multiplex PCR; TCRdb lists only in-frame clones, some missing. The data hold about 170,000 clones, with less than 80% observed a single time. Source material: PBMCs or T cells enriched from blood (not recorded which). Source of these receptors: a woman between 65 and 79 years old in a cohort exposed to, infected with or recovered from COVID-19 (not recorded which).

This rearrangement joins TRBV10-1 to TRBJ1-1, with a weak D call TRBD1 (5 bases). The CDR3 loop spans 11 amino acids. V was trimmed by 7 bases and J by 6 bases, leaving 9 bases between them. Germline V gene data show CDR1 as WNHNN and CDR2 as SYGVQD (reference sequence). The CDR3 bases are TGCGCCAGCAACAGGAAGGCTGAAGCTTTCTTT. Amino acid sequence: CASNRKAEAFF.

This CDR3 is CASRPTGSDIQYF. The CDR3 nucleotides read TGTGCCAGCAGACCCACAGGGAGTGACATTCAGTACTTC. The gene calls are TRBV12-3 or TRBV12-4 and TRBJ2-4, with a possible D match to TRBD1 (6 bases). The CDR3 is 13 residues long. The V and J ends lost 6 bases and 8 bases respectively, with 14 bases between them.

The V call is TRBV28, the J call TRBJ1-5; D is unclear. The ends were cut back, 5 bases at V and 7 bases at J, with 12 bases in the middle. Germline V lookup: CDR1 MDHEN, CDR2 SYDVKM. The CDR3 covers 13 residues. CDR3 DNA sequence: TGTGCCAGCAGTACCCTTGTACTGCAGCCCCAGCATTTT. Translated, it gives CASSTLVLQPQHF.

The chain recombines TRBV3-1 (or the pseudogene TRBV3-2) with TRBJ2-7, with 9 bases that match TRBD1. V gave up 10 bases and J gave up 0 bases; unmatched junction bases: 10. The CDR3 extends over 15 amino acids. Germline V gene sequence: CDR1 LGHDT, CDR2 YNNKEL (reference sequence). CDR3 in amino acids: CATTYGQGSSYEQYF. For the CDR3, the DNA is TGTGCCACTACGTACGGACAGGGGAGCTCCTACGAGCAGTACTTC.

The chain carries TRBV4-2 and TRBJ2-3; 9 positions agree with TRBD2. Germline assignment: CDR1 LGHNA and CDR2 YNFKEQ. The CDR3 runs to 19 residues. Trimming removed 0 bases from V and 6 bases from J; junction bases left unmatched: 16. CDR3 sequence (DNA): TGTGCCAGCAGCCAAGATCTGGGGATTGTAGCGGGGGTTGCGGATACGCAGTATTTT. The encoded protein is CASSQDLGIVAGVADTQYF.

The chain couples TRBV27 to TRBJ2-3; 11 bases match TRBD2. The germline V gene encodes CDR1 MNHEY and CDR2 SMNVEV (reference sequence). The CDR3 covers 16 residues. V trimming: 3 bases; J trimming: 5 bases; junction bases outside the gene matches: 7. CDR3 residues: CASSFTTSGMLDTQYF. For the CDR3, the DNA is TGTGCCAGCAGTTTTACGACTAGCGGGATGTTAGATACGCAGTATTTT.

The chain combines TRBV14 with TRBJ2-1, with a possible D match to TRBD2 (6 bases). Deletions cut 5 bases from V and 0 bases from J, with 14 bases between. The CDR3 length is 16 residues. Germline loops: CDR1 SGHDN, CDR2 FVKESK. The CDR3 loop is CASSRGTVVSYNEQFF. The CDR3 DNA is TGTGCCAGCAGCAGAGGGACTGTCGTCTCCTACAATGAGCAGTTCTTC.

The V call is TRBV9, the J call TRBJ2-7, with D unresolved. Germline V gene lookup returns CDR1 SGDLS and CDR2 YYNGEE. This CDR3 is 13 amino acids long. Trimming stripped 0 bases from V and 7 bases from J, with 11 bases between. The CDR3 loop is CASSVEHQTEQYF. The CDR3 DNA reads TGTGCCAGCAGCGTAGAACACCAAACGGAGCAGTACTTC.

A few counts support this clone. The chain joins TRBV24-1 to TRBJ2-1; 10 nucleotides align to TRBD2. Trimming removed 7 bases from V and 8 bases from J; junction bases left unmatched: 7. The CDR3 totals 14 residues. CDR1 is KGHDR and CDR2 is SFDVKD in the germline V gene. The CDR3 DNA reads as TGTGCCACCAGGGCTAGCGGGAGTGGTTATGAGCAGTTCTTC. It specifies CATRASGSGYEQFF.

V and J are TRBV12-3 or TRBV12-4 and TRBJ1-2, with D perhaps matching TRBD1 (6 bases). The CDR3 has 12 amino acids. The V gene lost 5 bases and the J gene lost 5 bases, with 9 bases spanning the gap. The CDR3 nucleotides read TGTGCCAGCAGTCAGGGGCCTTATGGCTACACCTTC. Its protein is CASSQGPYGYTF.

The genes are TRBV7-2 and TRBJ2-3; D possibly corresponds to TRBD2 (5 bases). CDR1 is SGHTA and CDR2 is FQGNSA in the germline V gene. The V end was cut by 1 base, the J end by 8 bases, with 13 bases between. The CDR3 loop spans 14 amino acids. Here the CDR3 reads CASSLGGSSATQYF. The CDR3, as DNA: TGTGCCAGCAGCTTAGGTGGGAGTTCGGCTACGCAGTATTTT.